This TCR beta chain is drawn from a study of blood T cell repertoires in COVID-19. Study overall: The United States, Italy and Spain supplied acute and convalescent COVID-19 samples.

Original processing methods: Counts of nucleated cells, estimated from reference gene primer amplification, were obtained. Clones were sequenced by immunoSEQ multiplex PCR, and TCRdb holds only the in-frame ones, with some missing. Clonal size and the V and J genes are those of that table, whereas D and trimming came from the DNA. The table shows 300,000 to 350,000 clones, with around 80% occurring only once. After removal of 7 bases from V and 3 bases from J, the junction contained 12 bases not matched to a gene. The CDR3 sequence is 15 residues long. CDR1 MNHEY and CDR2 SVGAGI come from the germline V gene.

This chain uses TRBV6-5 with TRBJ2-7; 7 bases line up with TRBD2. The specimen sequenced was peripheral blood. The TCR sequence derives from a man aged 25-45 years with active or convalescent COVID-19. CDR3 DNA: TGTGCCAGCACCTTGGGTGTAGGGAGGGACTACGAGCAGTACTTC. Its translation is CASTLGVGRDYEQYF.